The T cell receptor beta chain described here comes from a study of cytomegalovirus exposure and HLA in healthy donors. Primers included in the PCR were 60 Vbeta and 13 Jbeta primers. Methods used by the authors: The authors later counted about 80 million unique TCR beta chains, 9.5 million to 13 million of them shared. Only in-frame clones appear in the TCRdb table, and some are missing; sequencing was by immunoSEQ multiplex PCR. The V and J calls and clone size come from that table; D and trimming were worked out from the DNA. The sample has 50,000 to 70,000 clones; around 82% are singletons. Germline CDR1 and CDR2: SGHTA and FQGNSA. Unmatched junction bases numbered 11, after V lost 5 bases and J lost 2 bases. The CDR3 runs 17 residues.

This clonotype originated in a male donor in good health and CMV-seronegative. This chain joins TRBV7-2 and TRBJ2-3, with TRBD2 matching 9 bases. Input material: PBMCs. CDR3 bases: TGTGCCAGCAGCACGACCCGTTCTAGCGGGGTCACAGATACGCAGTATTTT. It encodes CASSTTRSSGVTDTQYF.